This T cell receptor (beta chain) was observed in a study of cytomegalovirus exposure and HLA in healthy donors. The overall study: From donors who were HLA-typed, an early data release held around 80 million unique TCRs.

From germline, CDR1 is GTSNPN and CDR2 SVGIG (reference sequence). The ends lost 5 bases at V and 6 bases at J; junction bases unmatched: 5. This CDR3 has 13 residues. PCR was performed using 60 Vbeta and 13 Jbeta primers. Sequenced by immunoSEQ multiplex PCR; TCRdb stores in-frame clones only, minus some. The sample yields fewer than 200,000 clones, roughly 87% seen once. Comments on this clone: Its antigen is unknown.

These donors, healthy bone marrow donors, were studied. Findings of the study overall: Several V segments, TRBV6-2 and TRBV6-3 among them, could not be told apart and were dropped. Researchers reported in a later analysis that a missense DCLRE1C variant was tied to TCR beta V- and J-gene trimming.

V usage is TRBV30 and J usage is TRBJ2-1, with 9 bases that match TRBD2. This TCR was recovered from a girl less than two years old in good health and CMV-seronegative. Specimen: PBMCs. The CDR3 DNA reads TGTGCCTGGTCCGGGACTAGCTTCAATGAGCAGTTCTTC. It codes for CAWSGTSFNEQFF. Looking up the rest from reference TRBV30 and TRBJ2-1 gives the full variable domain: SQTIHQWPATLVQPVGSPLSLECTVEGTSNPNLYWYRQAAGRGLQLLFYSVGIGQISSEVPQNLSASRPQDRQFILSSKKLLLSDSGFYLCAWSGTSFNEQFFGPGTRLTVL.